The 11 T cell receptor beta chains in this list originate from one sample, sequenced in a study of T cells in Graves' hyperthyroidism and ophthalmopathy. Template material for amplifying TCR beta CDR3 regions consisted of RNA transcripts. TCR CDR3 regions were first amplified by RT-PCR with HTBI primers. TCRdb itself ran the multiplex PCR reads through MiXCR, one entry per CDR3 protein. The table shows 490,000 or so distinct CDR3 sequences, with about 20% occurring only once. The source material was blood. The receptors stem from a woman between 70 and 85 years old with Graves' ophthalmopathy.

The chain combines TRBV24-1 with TRBJ2-3; 7 nucleotides line up with TRBD1. The V and J ends lost 4 bases and 5 bases, in that order; junction bases with no gene match: 11. The CDR3 runs 16 residues. Germline CDR1 reads KGHDR; CDR2 reads SFDVKD. The chain's CDR3 is CATSETGTVLRDTQYF. CDR3 in DNA: TGTGCCACCAGTGAAACCGGGACAGTCCTTAGAGATACGCAGTATTTT.

This clonotype was found a few times. J is TRBJ1-1 and V is TRBV20-1, with D tentatively TRBD1 (5 bases). This CDR3 is built from 14 residues. Germline V lookup: CDR1 DFQATT, CDR2 SNEGSKA (reference sequence). V shed 1 base and J shed 4 bases, with 13 bases lying between them. The CDR3 reads CSARATESVTEAFF. CDR3 sequence (DNA): TGCAGTGCTAGAGCGACAGAGTCTGTCACTGAAGCTTTCTTT.

The CDR3 bases are TGTGCCAGCAGCCAAGGGGCCCTGGCCGCCTCCTATGGCTACACCTTC. Translated, it gives CASSQGALAASYGYTF. V usage is TRBV14 and J usage is TRBJ1-2; D gene unclear. The CDR3 sequence is 16 residues long. The germline V gene encodes CDR1 SGHDN and CDR2 FVKESK. The V gene lost 1 base and the J gene lost 4 bases, with 16 bases spanning the gap.

V is TRBV7-9 and J is TRBJ1-1, with D perhaps TRBD1 (6 bases). The V end lost 5 bases, the J end lost 9 bases, and 16 bases lay between the germline ends. The CDR3 length is 13 residues. Germline CDR1 reads SEHNR; CDR2 reads FQNEAQ (reference sequence). The CDR3 protein is CASSQEGQGKAFF. DNA for the CDR3: TGTGCCAGCAGCCAAGAGGGGCAGGGGAAAGCTTTCTTT.

This clonotype was detected only a few times. The J gene is TRBJ1-4, the V gene TRBV12-3 or TRBV12-4; possibly TRBD1 for D (6 bases). Trimming stripped 8 bases from V and 2 bases from J, with 12 bases between. The CDR3 runs to 14 residues. The CDR3 nucleotides read TGTGCCAGCCGACGGGGGCAGACTAATGAAAAACTGTTTTTT. This encodes CASRRGQTNEKLFF.

This clonotype was recorded at least ten times. The chain has TRBV7-2 and TRBJ2-5, with 9 bases aligning to TRBD1. CDR3 length: 16 residues. Unmatched junction bases numbered 12, after V lost 5 bases and J lost 5 bases. CDR1 and CDR2 from the germline V gene are SGHTA and FQGNSA. The chain's CDR3 is CASSKGTGTGMETQYF. The CDR3 bases are TGTGCCAGCAGCAAAGGGACAGGGACCGGTATGGAGACCCAGTACTTC. The full variable domain, with the rest looked up from reference TRBV7-2 and TRBJ2-5, is GAGVSQSPSNKVTEKGKDVELRCDPISGHTALYWYRQSLGQGLEFLIYFQGNSAPDKSGLPSDRFSAERTGGSVSTLTIQRTQQEDSAVYLCASSKGTGTGMETQYFGPGTRLLVL.

This clonotype was counted a few times. CDR3 DNA sequence: TGTGCCAGCAGTTATGATGGGGTCTTCTCTGGAAACACCATATATTTT. Protein sequence: CASSYDGVFSGNTIYF. The J gene is TRBJ1-3, the V gene TRBV6-5; no reliable D call. The CDR3 runs to 16 residues. Germline V gene data show CDR1 as MNHEY and CDR2 as SVGAGI. The V gene lost 3 bases and the J gene lost 0 bases, with 12 bases spanning the gap.

This clonotype was picked up a small number of times. The chain links TRBV27 to TRBJ1-1; 7 nucleotides match TRBD1. Per germline, CDR1 MNHEY and CDR2 SMNVEV (reference sequence). V shed 6 bases, J shed 4 bases, and the junction held 11 bases outside the gene matches. This CDR3 comprises 15 residues. CDR3 residues: CASRSTTGVGTEAFF. CDR3 DNA sequence: TGTGCCAGCAGATCTACTACAGGGGTGGGCACTGAAGCTTTCTTT.

This clonotype was recorded once. This may be a read error: a much more frequent sequence differs by one nucleotide. The rearrangement uses TRBV7-2 and TRBJ2-1; perhaps TRBD2 as D (6 bases). V gave up 8 bases and J gave up 8 bases, with 19 bases separating them. Germline assignment: CDR1 SGHTA and CDR2 FQGNSA. The CDR3 totals 14 residues. The CDR3 DNA sequence: TGTGCCAGCTTCCGATACGGGAGTATCCATGAGCAGTTCTTC. Translating it yields CASFRYGSIHEQFF.

The J gene is TRBJ1-6, the V gene TRBV12-3 or TRBV12-4; TRBD1 is a possible D gene (5 bases). Between the trimmed V and J ends, which lost 8 bases and 10 bases, there was a span of 15 bases. The CDR3 spans 13 residues. This CDR3 reads CASSTAGGSPLHF. The CDR3 coding sequence is TGTGCCAGCTCGACCGCCGGGGGATCACCCCTCCACTTT.

This clonotype has just a few counts. The rearrangement links TRBV20-1 to TRBJ1-2, with D unclear. The CDR3 consists of 13 residues. Germline values: CDR1 DFQATT, CDR2 SNEGSKA (reference sequence). Trimming removed 1 base from V and 4 bases from J, with 10 bases in between. CDR3 nucleotides: TGCAGTGCTAGAGGGTTTCAGGCCTATGGCTACACCTTC. Its protein product is CSARGFQAYGYTF.